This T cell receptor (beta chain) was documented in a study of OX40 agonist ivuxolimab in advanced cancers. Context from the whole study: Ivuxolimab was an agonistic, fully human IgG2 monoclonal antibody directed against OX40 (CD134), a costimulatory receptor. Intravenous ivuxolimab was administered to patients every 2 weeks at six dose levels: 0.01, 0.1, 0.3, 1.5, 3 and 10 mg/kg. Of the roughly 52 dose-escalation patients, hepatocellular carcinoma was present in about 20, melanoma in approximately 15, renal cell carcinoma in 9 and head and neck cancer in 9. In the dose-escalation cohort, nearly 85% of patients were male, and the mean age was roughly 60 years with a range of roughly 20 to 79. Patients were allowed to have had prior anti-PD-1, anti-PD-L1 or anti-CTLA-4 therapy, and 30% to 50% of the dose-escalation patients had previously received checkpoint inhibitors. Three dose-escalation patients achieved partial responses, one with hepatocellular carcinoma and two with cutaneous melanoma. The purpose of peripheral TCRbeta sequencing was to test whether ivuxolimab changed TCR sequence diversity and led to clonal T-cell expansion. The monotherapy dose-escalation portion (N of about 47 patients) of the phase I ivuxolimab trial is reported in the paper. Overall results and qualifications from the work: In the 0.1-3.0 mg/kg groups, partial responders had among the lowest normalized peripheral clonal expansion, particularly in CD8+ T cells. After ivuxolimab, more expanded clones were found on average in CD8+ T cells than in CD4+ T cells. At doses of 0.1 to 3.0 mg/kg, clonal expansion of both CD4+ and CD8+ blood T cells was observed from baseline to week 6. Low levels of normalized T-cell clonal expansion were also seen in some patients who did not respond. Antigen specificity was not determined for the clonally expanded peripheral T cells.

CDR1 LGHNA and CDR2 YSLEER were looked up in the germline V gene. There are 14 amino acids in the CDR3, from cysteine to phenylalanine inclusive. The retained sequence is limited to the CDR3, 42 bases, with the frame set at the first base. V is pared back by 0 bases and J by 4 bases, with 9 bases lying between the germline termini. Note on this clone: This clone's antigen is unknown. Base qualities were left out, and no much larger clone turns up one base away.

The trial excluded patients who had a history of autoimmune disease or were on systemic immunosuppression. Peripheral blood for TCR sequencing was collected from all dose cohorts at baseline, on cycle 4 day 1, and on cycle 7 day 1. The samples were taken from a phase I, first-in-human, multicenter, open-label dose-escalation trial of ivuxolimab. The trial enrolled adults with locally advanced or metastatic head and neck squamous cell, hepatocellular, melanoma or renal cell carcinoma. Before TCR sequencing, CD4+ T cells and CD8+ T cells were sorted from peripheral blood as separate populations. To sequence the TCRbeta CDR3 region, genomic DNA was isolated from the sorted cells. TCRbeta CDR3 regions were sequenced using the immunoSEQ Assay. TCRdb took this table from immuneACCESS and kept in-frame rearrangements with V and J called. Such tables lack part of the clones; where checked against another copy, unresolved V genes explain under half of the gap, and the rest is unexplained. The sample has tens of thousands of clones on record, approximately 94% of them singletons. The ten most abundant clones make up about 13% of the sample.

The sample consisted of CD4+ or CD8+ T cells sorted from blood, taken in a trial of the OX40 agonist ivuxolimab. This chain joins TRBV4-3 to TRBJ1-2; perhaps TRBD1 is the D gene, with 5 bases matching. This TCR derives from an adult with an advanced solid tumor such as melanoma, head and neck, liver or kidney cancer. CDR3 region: CASSQDRGAYGYTF. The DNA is TGCGCCAGCAGCCAAGATCGAGGGGCCTATGGCTACACCTTC.